A single sample is the source of the 8 T cell receptor beta chains below, sequenced in a study of cytomegalovirus exposure and HLA in healthy donors (dated by TCRdb to the late 2010s). Library construction relied on the immunoSEQ multiplex PCR assay. For the multiplex PCR, a mixture combining 60 forward primers for TCR Vbeta segments and 13 reverse primers for TCR Jbeta segments was used. What TCRdb holds here is the immuneACCESS table cut down to in-frame rearrangements. Part of the clones is not present; checked against another copy, under half of the missing clones reflect an unresolved V gene, and the others are unexplained. The sample contains 140,000 to 150,000 clones, approximately 84% of them found a single time. Around a tenth of the sample lies in the top ten. Sequenced input: PBMCs. The receptors derive from an older woman in good health and CMV-seropositive.

Points on this clone: The junction and the germline gene differ at one end; a read error may be behind it. CDR3 DNA sequence: TGTGCCAGCAGTGCGGGACAGGCCAGGATAGTGGCCTTC. Translated: CASSAGQARIVAF. V gene TRBV28 combines with J gene TRBJ1-2; 8 bases map to TRBD1. Germline CDR1 is MDHEN and CDR2 is SYDVKM. CDR3 length equals 13 residues.

The chain uses TRBV27 and TRBJ2-1; 9 bases agree with TRBD2. CDR1 is MNHEY, CDR2 SMNVEV, per germline (reference sequence). J lost 3 bases, V lost 6 bases, and 12 bases had no gene match. The CDR3 contains 17 residues. The chain's CDR3 is CASSTYQLAGNYNEQFF. Written as DNA, the CDR3 is TGTGCCAGCAGCACATATCAGCTAGCGGGAAACTACAATGAGCAGTTCTTC.

The chain couples TRBV11-3 to TRBJ1-2; 7 bases line up with TRBD1. The CDR3 sequence is 15 residues long. V gave up 0 bases and J gave up 4 bases; unmatched junction bases: 5. Germline assignment: CDR1 SGHNT and CDR2 YENEEA. CDR3 coding DNA: TGTGCCAGCAGCTTAGAAGGACAGGCGACCTATGGCTACACCTTC. Its protein product is CASSLEGQATYGYTF.

This chain joins TRBV5-5 and TRBJ2-4, with 7 positions matching TRBD1. The CDR3 length is 14 residues. Trimming at V came to 4 bases and at J to 1 base, leaving 2 bases not matched to a gene. The germline V gene encodes CDR1 SGHKS and CDR2 YYEKEE (reference sequence). As DNA, the CDR3 is TGTGCCAGCAGCCAACAGGGGGCCAAAAACATTCAGTACTTC. It specifies CASSQQGAKNIQYF. Full variable domain (rest looked up from reference TRBV5-5 and TRBJ2-4): DAGVTQSPTHLIKTRGQQVTLRCSPISGHKSVSWYQQVLGQGPQFIFQYYEKEERGRGNFPDRFSARQFPNYSSELNVNALLLGDSALYLCASSQQGAKNIQYFGAGTRLSVL.

The chain combines TRBV30 with TRBJ1-1, with a possible D match to TRBD1 (6 bases). V dropped 3 bases and J dropped 1 base, with 15 bases sitting between them. This CDR3 has 15 residues. The germline V gene encodes CDR1 GTSNPN and CDR2 SVGIG (reference sequence). As DNA, the CDR3 is TGTGCCTGGAGACGGGGGGCGGGGGGGAACACTGAAGCTTTCTTT. This codes for CAWRRGAGGNTEAFF.

The chain uses TRBV7-2 and TRBJ2-7; no clear D. The CDR3 spans 11 residues. V was shortened by 4 bases and J by 3 bases, with 4 bases between the two germline ends. CDR1 is SGHTA and CDR2 is FQGNSA in the germline V gene. The CDR3 nucleotides read TGTGCCAGCAGCTCGTACTACGAGCAGTACTTC. Translated: CASSSYYEQYF.

The chain is built from TRBV7-9 and TRBJ2-7; tentatively, D is TRBD2 (6 bases). The V gene's germline CDR1 is SEHNR and CDR2 FQNEAQ (reference sequence). V lost 8 bases and J 0 bases, leaving 20 bases between the germline ends. This CDR3 is built from 16 residues. The CDR3 is CASRPGPGAGSYEQYF. The CDR3 DNA follows: TGTGCCAGCCGACCGGGGCCGGGAGCGGGCTCCTACGAGCAGTACTTC.

The rearrangement joins TRBV10-3 to TRBJ2-2; 9 nucleotides match TRBD2. J gave up 6 bases and V 11 bases, and 13 bases lay outside the gene matches. The CDR3 extends over 15 amino acids. Germline V gives CDR1 ENHRY, CDR2 SYGVKD. This CDR3 reads CASQLGGRAPGELFF. The CDR3 bases are TGTGCCTCGCAGTTAGGCGGGAGGGCCCCCGGGGAGCTGTTTTTT.